A single sample gave rise to the 15 T cell receptor beta chains below, sequenced in a study of T cell repertoires in cytomegalovirus infection. From the reads, TCRdb called clonotypes with MiXCR, one entry per CDR3 protein. The sample lists about 440,000 distinct CDR3 sequences, 25% to 40% seen once, with roughly 13% in the top ten. Material: PBMCs. The receptors come from a human donor in good health (CMV status not recorded). Some clones in this sample may be carry-over from other donors' samples.

This clonotype was found a few times. This chain uses TRBV29-1 with TRBJ1-4; 8 bases fit TRBD1. V trimming: 0 bases; J trimming: 4 bases; junction bases outside the gene matches: 7. CDR1 SQVTM and CDR2 ANQGSEA come from the germline V gene. The CDR3 spans 16 residues. Here the CDR3 reads CSVEDLGTGINEKLFF. CDR3 DNA: TGCAGCGTTGAAGATCTCGGGACAGGCATTAATGAAAAACTGTTTTTT.

A note on this clonotype: This may be a read error: a much more frequent sequence differs by one nucleotide. The chain couples TRBV7-6 to TRBJ1-5; 10 bases are a match to TRBD1. Germline V gives CDR1 SGHVS, CDR2 FNYEAQ. The CDR3 is 20 amino acids. The CDR3 here is CASSPSPAGQGHYSNQRQHF. As DNA, the CDR3 is TGTGCCAGCAGCCCGAGTCCGGCGGGACAGGGGCACTATAGCAATCAGCGCCAGCATTTT.

CDR3 bases: TGTGCCAGCAACCTACAGGGGCTGGCCGGGGAGACCCAGTACTTC. Translated, it gives CASNLQGLAGETQYF. V is TRBV28 and J is TRBJ2-5, with TRBD1 matching 7 bases. Germline V gene sequence: CDR1 MDHEN, CDR2 SYDVKM. This CDR3 spans 15 amino acids. V shed 7 bases and J 5 bases; nucleotides not matched to a gene: 13.

This clonotype was recorded a few times. The chain is built from TRBV6-2 or TRBV6-3 and TRBJ2-7; 11 bases are shared with TRBD2. Looked up from germline, CDR1 is MNHEY and CDR2 is SVGEGT. CDR3 length equals 17 residues. Unmatched junction bases numbered 8, after V lost 4 bases and J lost 0 bases. The CDR3 spells CASSLHRLAGYSYEQYF. For the CDR3, the DNA is TGTGCCAGCAGTTTGCATCGACTAGCGGGGTACTCCTACGAGCAGTACTTC.

The CDR3 reads CASEPTGGMNTEAFF. Here the CDR3 DNA reads TGTGCCAGCGAACCTACGGGAGGTATGAACACTGAAGCTTTCTTT. The chain is built from TRBV7-3 and TRBJ1-1; D ambiguous. Germline V lookup: CDR1 SGHTA, CDR2 FQGTGA. Trimming shortened V by 8 bases and J by 0 bases, and 16 bases separated the two germline ends. This CDR3 spans 15 amino acids.

V is TRBV7-9 and J is TRBJ2-1, with 12 bases lining up with TRBD2. After removal of 4 bases from V and 4 bases from J, the junction contained 5 bases not matched to a gene. This CDR3 is built from 16 residues. CDR1 is SEHNR and CDR2 is FQNEAQ in the germline V gene (reference sequence). The CDR3 DNA is TGTGCCAGCAGCTCCAGGACTAGCGGGGAGTACAATGAGCAGTTCTTC. Encoded protein: CASSSRTSGEYNEQFF. The full variable domain, with the rest looked up from reference TRBV7-9 and TRBJ2-1, is DTGVSQNPRHKITKRGQNVTFRCDPISEHNRLYWYRQTLGQGPEFLTYFQNEAQLEKSRLLSDRFSAERPKGSFSTLEIQRTEQGDSAMYLCASSSRTSGEYNEQFFGPGTRLTVL.

This chain links TRBV6-6 with TRBJ2-2; TRBD1 matches at 10 bases. This CDR3 region has 15 residues. The V gene end was trimmed by 7 bases and the J gene end by 8 bases; junction bases not matched to a gene: 10. Germline V CDR1 and CDR2: MNHNY, SVGAGI (reference sequence). CDR3 sequence (DNA): TGTGCCAGCACCCCGGGACAGGGGTCTCCGGGGGAGCTGTTTTTT. Translation: CASTPGQGSPGELFF.

This clonotype was picked up a small number of times. The V gene is TRBV7-6, the J gene TRBJ1-3; D ambiguous. The CDR3 runs to 14 residues. Germline CDR1 and CDR2: SGHVS and FNYEAQ. The V gene lost 1 base and the J gene lost 2 bases, with 6 bases spanning the gap. This CDR3 reads CASSLVSTGNTIYF. CDR3 nucleotides: TGTGCCAGCAGCTTAGTCAGTACTGGAAACACCATATATTTT.

A note on this clonotype: A single base separates this from a much larger clone, so it may be a read error. CDR3 protein: CASSPDPVPANTGELFF. CDR3 nucleotides: TGTGCCAGCAGCCCAGACCCCGTCCCCGCGAACACCGGGGAGCTGTTTTTT. The chain employs TRBV7-9 and TRBJ2-2, with D uncertain. The germline V gene encodes CDR1 SEHNR and CDR2 FQNEAQ (reference sequence). This CDR3 contains 17 residues. V was pared by 5 bases and J by 0 bases, with 16 bases between.

The chain uses TRBV2 and TRBJ1-5, with 7 bases that match TRBD1. Germline V gene data show CDR1 as SNHLY and CDR2 as FYNNEI. After removal of 6 bases from V and 6 bases from J, the junction contained 5 bases not matched to a gene. The CDR3 is made up of 13 amino acids. The CDR3 here is CASRGGSGQPQHF. CDR3 DNA: TGTGCCAGCAGAGGGGGCAGTGGTCAGCCCCAGCATTTT.

This clonotype showed up just a few times. CDR3 residues: CSVVPGLNTEAFF. In DNA form, the CDR3 reads TGCAGCGTTGTTCCAGGACTGAACACTGAAGCTTTCTTT. This rearrangement joins TRBV29-1 to TRBJ1-1; D gene unclear. Germline loops: CDR1 SQVTM, CDR2 ANQGSEA. This CDR3 region has 13 residues. V was shortened by 4 bases and J by 0 bases, with 9 bases between the two germline ends.

The chain couples TRBV18 to TRBJ1-1; TRBD1 might be the D (5 bases). CDR3 size: 15 residues. The germline V and J ends were trimmed by 4 bases and 2 bases, with 14 bases remaining between them. Looked up from germline, CDR1 is KGHSH and CDR2 is LQKENI. The CDR3 protein is CASSLKGLENTEAFF. In DNA, the CDR3 is TGTGCCAGCTCACTAAAGGGACTGGAAAACACTGAAGCTTTCTTT.

As for this clonotype: A much more abundant neighbour one base away suggests this may be a read error. The chain has TRBV19 and TRBJ2-1; D is perhaps TRBD2 (5 bases). Germline V gene sequence: CDR1 LNHDA, CDR2 SQIVND (reference sequence). This CDR3 has 15 amino acids. The CDR3 DNA follows: TGTGCCATTAGTTCGGACCGAGCGGCCTACAATGAGCAGTTCTTC. It translates to CAISSDRAAYNEQFF. Using reference TRBV19 and TRBJ2-1 for the parts outside the CDR3, the full variable domain is DGGITQSPKYLFRKEGQNVTLSCEQNLNHDAMYWYRQDPGQGLRLIYYSQIVNDFQKGDIAEGYSVSREKKESFPLTVTSAQKNPTAFYLCAISSDRAAYNEQFFGPGTRLTVL.

This chain uses TRBV9 with TRBJ2-7; TRBD2 matches 7 bases. The CDR3 covers 18 residues. With 3 bases clipped from V and 2 bases from J, the junction kept 17 bases outside the gene matches. Germline-derived CDR1 and CDR2 are SGDLS and YYNGEE. The CDR3 here is CASSGEGLGRGSAYEQYF. The CDR3 region has the DNA TGTGCCAGCAGCGGAGAAGGTCTGGGGCGGGGGAGCGCCTACGAGCAGTACTTC.

The V and J genes are TRBV18 and TRBJ1-4; D is perhaps TRBD1 (6 bases). Germline V CDR1 and CDR2: KGHSH, LQKENI. V shed 2 bases and J shed 5 bases, with 12 bases lying between them. CDR3 length: 15 residues. CDR3 nucleotide sequence: TGTGCCAGCTCACCAGTTGCAGGGGTGAATGAAAAACTGTTTTTT. Translating gives CASSPVAGVNEKLFF.